These T cell receptor beta chains were read from a single sample in a study of tumour-infiltrating T cells in Burkitt lymphoma. The assay was immunoSEQ multiplex PCR, and TCRdb's table has in-frame clones only and misses some. The repertoire holds roughly 1,600 clones, approximately 17% seen once, with approximately 9% in the top ten. Sequencing was done on a sample of tumor tissue. The origin of the receptors is a human donor with diffuse large B-cell lymphoma. CDR3s include the opening cysteine and the closing phenylalanine or tryptophan. The order of the fields is D gene, J gene, V gene, clone size, CDR3 DNA, CDR3 protein. The D gene is left open where the match is weak. Clone size is stated in some rows and not others, as once, few, many or a class when expanded.

>-|TRBJ1-1|TRBV7-9|-
TGTGCCAGCAGCTTAGGGGGAATGAGTAACACTGAAGCTTTCTTT
CASSLGGMSNTEAFF
>-|TRBJ2-1|TRBV11-1|few
TGTGCCAGCAGCTTAGGGAATGAGCAGTTCTTC
CASSLGNEQFF
>TRBD1|TRBJ2-3|TRBV9|-
TGTGCCAGCAGCTTAGGACAGGGTCTCGCAGATACGCAGTATTTT
CASSLGQGLADTQYF
>-|TRBJ1-6|TRBV4-2|few
TGTGCCAGCAGCCAAGATCTGGGGGGAGGGGCCTATAATTCACCCCTCCACTTT
CASSQDLGGGAYNSPLHF
>-|TRBJ1-4|TRBV28|-
TGTGCCAGCAGTTTAGGTCCAGCAACTAATGAAAAACTGTTTTTT
CASSLGPATNEKLFF
>-|TRBJ2-3|TRBV6-6|few
TGTGCCAGCAGTGAGACAGGTCTTCGCACAGATACGCAGTATTTT
CASSETGLRTDTQYF
>-|TRBJ2-1|TRBV4-3|-
TGCGCCAGCAGCCAGGGTTACAATGAGCAGTTCTTC
CASSQGYNEQFF
>-|TRBJ2-1|TRBV9|few
TGTGCCAGCAGCCCCGGGACTGCCTTCGGGGGTGAGCAGTTCTTC
CASSPGTAFGGEQFF
>TRBD1|TRBJ1-2|TRBV10-3|few
TGTGCCATCAGTGGAACGACAGGGGCGGACTATGGCTACACCTTC
CAISGTTGADYGYTF
>-|TRBJ2-3|TRBV4-3|-
TGCGCCAGCACTCCGGAAATAGGCAACACAGATACGCAGTATTTT
CASTPEIGNTDTQYF
>-|TRBJ2-7|TRBV5-6|-
TGTGCCAGCAGCGGGGAGTCGGGAAGGCAGTACTTC
CASSGESGRQYF
>-|TRBJ1-2|TRBV14|few
TGTGCCAGCAGCCCATTAGGGGCAGGACTTCATGGCTACACCTTC
CASSPLGAGLHGYTF
>TRBD1|TRBJ1-2|TRBV9|few
TGTGCCAGCAGCGAAGGGACAGCCAAGGGCTATGGCTACACCTTC
CASSEGTAKGYGYTF
>-|TRBJ1-4|TRBV7-9|-
TGTGCCAGCAGCTCGGACGGAGATGAAAAACTGTTTTTT
CASSSDGDEKLFF
>TRBD1|TRBJ2-7|TRBV7-9|-
TGTGCCAGCAGCATGGGACAGGCCTACGAGCAGTACTTC
CASSMGQAYEQYF
>TRBD1|TRBJ1-4|TRBV11-2|-
TGTGCCAGCAGCTTCGCCGGGACAGTTAATGAAAAACTGTTTTTT
CASSFAGTVNEKLFF
>-|TRBJ2-5|TRBV29-1|few
TGCAGCGTTATTTATGTCTTGGGGGAGACCCAGTACTTC
CSVIYVLGETQYF
>-|TRBJ2-2|TRBV7-8|few
TGTGCCAGCAGCCTTGGACATCACACCGGGGAGCTGTTTTTT
CASSLGHHTGELFF
>-|TRBJ2-1|TRBV7-6|few
TGTGCCAGCAGCTCACGGGACGGCAATGAGCAGTTCTTC
CASSSRDGNEQFF